The 17 T cell receptor beta chains below come from one sample, sequenced in a study of shared clonotypes between healthy human individuals. Sequenced by immunoSEQ multiplex PCR; TCRdb stores in-frame clones only, minus some. Of 2 million to 3 million clones in the sample, roughly 93% were seen once. The sequenced sample consisted of naive CD4+ T cells from PBMCs. Subset specified: CD45RA+ positively selected. The receptors originated from a man younger than 35 in good health. Some clones in this sample may be carry-over from other donors' samples.

Regarding this clone: The same CDR3 can be traced to other DNA sequences in this sample. The rearrangement uses TRBV6-5 and TRBJ2-7; weak D call: TRBD2 (5 bases). Germline V gene data show CDR1 as MNHEY and CDR2 as SVGAGI. CDR3 length: 14 residues. Trimming removed 0 bases from V and 3 bases from J, with 9 bases in between. The CDR3 is CASSYSPRGYEQYF. DNA for the CDR3: TGTGCCAGCAGTTACTCGCCCCGGGGCTACGAGCAGTACTTC.

For this clone: At the DNA level, this CDR3 is encoded by other sequences in the same sample as well. The genes are TRBV7-9 and TRBJ2-5, with D unclear. The CDR3 contains 13 residues. V gave up 3 bases and J gave up 1 base, with 6 bases separating them. Germline V lookup: CDR1 SEHNR, CDR2 FQNEAQ (reference sequence). The CDR3 sequence is CASSLGSQETQYF. The CDR3 bases are TGTGCCAGCAGCTTGGGCTCCCAAGAGACCCAGTACTTC.

V and J are TRBV9 and TRBJ1-2; D unresolved. CDR1 is SGDLS, CDR2 YYNGEE, per germline. With 3 bases removed from V and 7 bases from J, the gap between germline ends came to 22 bases. This CDR3 region has 16 residues. CDR3 bases: TGTGCCAGCAGCGGCCGAGAATGGAGGCGGGCGGGTGGCTACACCTTC. Its protein product is CASSGREWRRAGGYTF.

The chain joins TRBV5-4 to TRBJ2-3; 9 bases are a match to TRBD2. The CDR3 is 16 residues long. V shed 0 bases and J 5 bases; nucleotides not matched to a gene: 7. Germline CDR1 and CDR2: SGHNT and YYREEE (reference sequence). The CDR3 sequence is CASSLALAGVIDTQYF. The CDR3, as DNA: TGTGCCAGCAGCTTGGCCTTAGCGGGAGTTATAGATACGCAGTATTTT.

This sequence joins TRBV6-1 and TRBJ2-7, with D unclear. Germline values: CDR1 MNHNS, CDR2 SASEGT. V was clipped by 3 bases and J by 9 bases, with 15 bases between them. This CDR3 spans 13 amino acids. The CDR3 nucleotides read TGTGCCAGCAGTGAGTCTCGGCTCCTCGGGCAGTACTTC. It specifies CASSESRLLGQYF.

This clone was seen a single time. This rearrangement joins TRBV4-3 to TRBJ2-7; 8 bases are a match to TRBD2. The V gene end was trimmed by 4 bases and the J gene end by 2 bases; junction bases not matched to a gene: 19. Germline assignment: CDR1 LGHNA and CDR2 YSLEER. The CDR3 covers 19 residues. The CDR3 sequence is CASSRLAGQPGLGAYEQYF. DNA of the CDR3: TGCGCCAGCAGCCGGCTCGCCGGACAGCCGGGACTAGGAGCCTACGAGCAGTACTTC.

The rearrangement links TRBV27 to TRBJ2-1; 10 positions match TRBD2. Germline V gene lookup returns CDR1 MNHEY and CDR2 SMNVEV (reference sequence). J lost 6 bases, V lost 5 bases, and 10 bases had no gene match. This CDR3 has 16 residues. The CDR3 spells CASSPLAGVGVNEQFF. CDR3 in DNA: TGTGCCAGCAGTCCCCTAGCGGGAGTAGGGGTCAATGAGCAGTTCTTC.

The rearrangement uses TRBV18 and TRBJ2-3, with D perhaps being TRBD1 or TRBD2 (5 bases each). In germline, CDR1 is KGHSH, CDR2 LQKENI. Trimming pared 3 bases from V and 2 bases from J, leaving 18 bases between. The CDR3 covers 17 residues. The CDR3 loop reads CASSPTDRGAHTDTQYF. For the CDR3, the DNA is TGTGCCAGCTCACCCACCGATAGGGGAGCACACACAGATACGCAGTATTTT.

This chain joins TRBV28 and TRBJ1-5, with TRBD1 matching 10 bases. V lost 4 bases, J lost 1 base, and 7 bases stayed unmatched. CDR1 and CDR2 (germline): MDHEN, SYDVKM. CDR3 length: 17 amino acids. The CDR3 nucleotides are TGTGCCAGCAGTTATTCTCGGGACAGGGGAAGCAATCAGCCCCAGCATTTT. It translates to CASSYSRDRGSNQPQHF.

The J gene is TRBJ1-2, the V gene TRBV5-1; possible D gene TRBD1, 6 bases. Trimming took off 7 bases at V and 7 bases at J, with 23 bases between the two ends. The germline V gene encodes CDR1 SGHRS and CDR2 YFSETQ. CDR3 length: 15 residues. CDR3 coding DNA: TGCGCCAGCTCAATTCTTGGGCAGGGGAATGGTGGCTACACCTTC. Protein product: CASSILGQGNGGYTF.

J is TRBJ2-5 and V is TRBV6-1; TRBD2 might be the D (6 bases). The CDR3 is 16 amino acids. Trimming shortened V by 4 bases and J by 0 bases, and 15 bases separated the two germline ends. In germline, CDR1 is MNHNS, CDR2 SASEGT. The CDR3 loop reads CASSVGGGGNQETQYF. CDR3 DNA sequence: TGTGCCAGCAGTGTGGGGGGAGGAGGTAACCAAGAGACCCAGTACTTC.

The V gene is TRBV30, the J gene TRBJ2-7; D call uncertain. Germline V lookup: CDR1 GTSNPN, CDR2 SVGIG (reference sequence). The CDR3 extends over 11 amino acids. V gave up 1 base and J gave up 10 bases, with 11 bases separating them. CDR3 nucleotides: TGTGCCTGGAGTGCCCAAGGTTCCCAGTACTTC. Translating gives CAWSAQGSQYF.

This rearrangement joins TRBV7-3 to TRBJ2-3; the D is unclear. Looked up from germline, CDR1 is SGHTA and CDR2 is FQGTGA. The V and J ends lost 4 bases and 6 bases respectively, with 20 bases between them. CDR3 length: 16 residues. CDR3 residues: CASSWESRGVHDTQYF. The CDR3 DNA sequence: TGTGCCAGCAGCTGGGAATCTCGCGGAGTGCATGATACGCAGTATTTT.

The rearrangement uses TRBV6-1 and TRBJ1-1; 7 bases agree with TRBD1. CDR1 and CDR2 (germline): MNHNS, SASEGT. The CDR3 runs 14 residues. V was pared by 10 bases and J by 1 base, with 9 bases of the junction left unmatched. The CDR3 sequence is CAINRGGPNTEAFF. The DNA for the CDR3 is TGTGCCATAAACAGGGGCGGCCCGAACACTGAAGCTTTCTTT.

This chain links TRBV18 with TRBJ1-3, with a tentative D call TRBD1 (5 bases). Germline V gene sequence: CDR1 KGHSH, CDR2 LQKENI. The CDR3 extends over 16 amino acids. Trimming took 1 base from V and 2 from J, leaving 12 bases between them. CDR3 in amino acids: CASSPLFGGTGNTIYF. CDR3 nucleotides: TGTGCCAGCTCACCACTTTTTGGGGGAACTGGAAACACCATATATTTT.

A word on this clone: Other DNA variants within this sample encode the same CDR3. The gene calls are TRBV2 and TRBJ2-5; possibly TRBD1 or TRBD2 for D (5 bases each). Germline V gene data show CDR1 as SNHLY and CDR2 as FYNNEI. V shed 6 bases and J shed 4 bases, with 9 bases lying between them. The CDR3 sequence is 12 residues long. CDR3 in amino acids: CASRPGRETQYF. The CDR3 region has the DNA TGTGCCAGCAGGCCAGGGAGAGAGACCCAGTACTTC.

The chain combines TRBV7-3 with TRBJ1-2; no firm D call. This CDR3 region has 14 residues. V was shortened by 7 bases and J by 0 bases, with 12 bases between the two germline ends. CDR1 SGHTA and CDR2 FQGTGA come from the germline V gene. The CDR3 region is CASTSPGANYGYTF. The CDR3 DNA is TGTGCCAGCACCTCGCCCGGGGCTAACTATGGCTACACCTTC.